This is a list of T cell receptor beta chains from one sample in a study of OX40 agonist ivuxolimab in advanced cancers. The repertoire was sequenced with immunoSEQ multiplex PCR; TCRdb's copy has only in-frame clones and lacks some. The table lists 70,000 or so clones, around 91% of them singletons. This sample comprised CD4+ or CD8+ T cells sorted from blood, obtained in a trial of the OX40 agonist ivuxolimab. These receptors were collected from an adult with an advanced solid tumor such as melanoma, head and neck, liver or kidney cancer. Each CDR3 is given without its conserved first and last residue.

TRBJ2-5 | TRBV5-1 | ASSFGQEQETQY
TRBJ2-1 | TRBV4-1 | ASSQGRGTYNEQF
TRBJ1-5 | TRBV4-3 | ASSQDRFQPQH
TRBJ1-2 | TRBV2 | ATRALLWGYT
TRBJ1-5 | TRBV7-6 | ASSSYRVVQPQH
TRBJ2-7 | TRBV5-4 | ASSRAGLHPTEQY
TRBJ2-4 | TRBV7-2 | ASSERTGGNIQY
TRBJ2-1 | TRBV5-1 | ASSLRADSSYNEQF
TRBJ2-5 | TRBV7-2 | ASSLGPESRETQY
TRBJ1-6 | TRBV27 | ASSLNYNSPLH
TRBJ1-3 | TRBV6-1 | ASSSLGVSGNTIY
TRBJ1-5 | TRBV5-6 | ASSLGGDQPQH
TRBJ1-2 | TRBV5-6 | ASSLATGSRGYGYT
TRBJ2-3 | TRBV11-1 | ASSFRGYGDTQY
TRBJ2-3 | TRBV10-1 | ASSGGTSGRASDTQY
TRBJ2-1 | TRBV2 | ASRGGGNEQF
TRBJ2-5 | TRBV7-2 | ASSRTSHQETQY
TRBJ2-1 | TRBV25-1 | ASSGAKLSPPYNEQF
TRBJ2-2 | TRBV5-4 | ASSPAPPNTGELF
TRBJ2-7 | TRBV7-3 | ASSPGGHRDSPDEQY
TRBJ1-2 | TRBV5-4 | ASSSNPVLDGYT
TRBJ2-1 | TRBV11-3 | ASSLRLAENEQF
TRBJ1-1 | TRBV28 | ASSLDRAQNTEAF
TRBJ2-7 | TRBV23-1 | ASSHRY
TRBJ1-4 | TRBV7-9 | ASSAIGRGATNEKLF
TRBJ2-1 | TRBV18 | ASSPLGLAEARSYNEQF
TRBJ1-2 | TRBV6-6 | ASEGLSLGYT
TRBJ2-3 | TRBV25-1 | ASGEGLNTQY
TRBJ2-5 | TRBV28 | ASSLTSGNSPWETQY
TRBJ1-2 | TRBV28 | ASSVDVGLVNGYT
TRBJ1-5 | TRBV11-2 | ASSPGRGSGNQPQH
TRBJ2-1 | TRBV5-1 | ASGLGRGVNEQF
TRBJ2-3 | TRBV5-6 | AGSEGVADTQY
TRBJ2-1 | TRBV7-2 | ASSFLPRGPYNEQF
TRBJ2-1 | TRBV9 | ASSVVSGSDNEQF
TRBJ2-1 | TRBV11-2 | ASSLGHGNPF
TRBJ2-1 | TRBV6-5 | ASRRDNEQF
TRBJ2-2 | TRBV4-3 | ASSPRVSGTGELF
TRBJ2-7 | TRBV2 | ASATQGPYEQY
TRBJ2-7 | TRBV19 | ASRPRAGTSYEQY
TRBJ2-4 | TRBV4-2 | ASSQEGTSAKNIQY
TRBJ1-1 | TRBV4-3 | ASSHHDREGTEAF
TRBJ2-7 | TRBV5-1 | ASSTAGVPYEQY
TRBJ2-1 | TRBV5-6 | ASSLEGLGNEQF
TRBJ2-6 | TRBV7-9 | ASSLASGLGANVLT
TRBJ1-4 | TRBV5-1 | ASSPSRGTNEKLF